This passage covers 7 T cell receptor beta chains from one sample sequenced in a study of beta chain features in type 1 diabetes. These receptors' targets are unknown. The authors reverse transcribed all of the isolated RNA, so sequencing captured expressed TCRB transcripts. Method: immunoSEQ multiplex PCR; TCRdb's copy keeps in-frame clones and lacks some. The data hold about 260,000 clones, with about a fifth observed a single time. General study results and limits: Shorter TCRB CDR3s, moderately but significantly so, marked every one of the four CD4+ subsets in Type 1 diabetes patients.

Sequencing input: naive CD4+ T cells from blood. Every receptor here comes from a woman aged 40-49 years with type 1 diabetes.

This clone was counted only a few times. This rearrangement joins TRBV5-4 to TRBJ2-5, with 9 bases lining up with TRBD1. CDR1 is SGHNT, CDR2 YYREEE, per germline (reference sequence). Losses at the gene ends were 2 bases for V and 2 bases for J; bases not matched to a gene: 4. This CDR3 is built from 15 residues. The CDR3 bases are TGTGCCAGCAGCTTAGCCGGGACAGGGCAAGAGACCCAGTACTTC. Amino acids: CASSLAGTGQETQYF.

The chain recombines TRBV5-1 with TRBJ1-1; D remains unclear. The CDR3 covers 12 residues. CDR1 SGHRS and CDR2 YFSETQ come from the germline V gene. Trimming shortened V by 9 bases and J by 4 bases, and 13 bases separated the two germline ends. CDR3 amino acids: CATSPEGTEAFF. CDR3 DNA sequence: TGCGCCACCTCTCCCGAGGGCACTGAAGCTTTCTTT.

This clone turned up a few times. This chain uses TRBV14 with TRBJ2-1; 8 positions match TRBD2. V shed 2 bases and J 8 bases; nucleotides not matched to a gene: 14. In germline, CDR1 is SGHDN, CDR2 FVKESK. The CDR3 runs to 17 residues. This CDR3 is CASSQRSGTRGWYEQFF. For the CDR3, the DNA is TGTGCCAGCAGCCAACGATCCGGGACTAGGGGGTGGTATGAGCAGTTCTTC.

In nucleotides, the CDR3 is TGTGCCAGCAGCAAGACTCCAGGGGCCGACGAGCAGTACTTC. Protein: CASSKTPGADEQYF. The V gene is TRBV7-6, the J gene TRBJ2-7, with D maybe TRBD1 (6 bases). Per germline, CDR1 SGHVS and CDR2 FNYEAQ. V lost 5 bases to trimming and J lost 5 bases, with 16 bases between them. The CDR3 runs 14 residues.

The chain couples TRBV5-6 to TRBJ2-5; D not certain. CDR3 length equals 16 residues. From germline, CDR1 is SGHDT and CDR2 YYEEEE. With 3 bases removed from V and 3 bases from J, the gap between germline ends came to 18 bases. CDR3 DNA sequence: TGTGCCAGCAGCTCGCCTGGTTGGGCTTTCGAAGAGACCCAGTACTTC. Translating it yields CASSSPGWAFEETQYF.

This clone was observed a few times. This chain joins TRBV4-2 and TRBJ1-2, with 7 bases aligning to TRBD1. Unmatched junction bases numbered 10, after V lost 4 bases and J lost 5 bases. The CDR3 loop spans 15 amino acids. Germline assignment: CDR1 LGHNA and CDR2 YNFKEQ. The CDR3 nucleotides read TGTGCCAGCAGCCCCTCAACAGGGGTGGGATATGGCTACACCTTC. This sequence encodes CASSPSTGVGYGYTF.

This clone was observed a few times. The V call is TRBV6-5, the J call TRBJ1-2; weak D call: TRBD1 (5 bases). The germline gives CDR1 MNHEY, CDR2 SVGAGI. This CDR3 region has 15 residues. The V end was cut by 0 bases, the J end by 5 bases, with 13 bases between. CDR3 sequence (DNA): TGTGCCAGCAGTTACTCACGGGGGTTGAGGTATGGCTACACCTTC. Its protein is CASSYSRGLRYGYTF.